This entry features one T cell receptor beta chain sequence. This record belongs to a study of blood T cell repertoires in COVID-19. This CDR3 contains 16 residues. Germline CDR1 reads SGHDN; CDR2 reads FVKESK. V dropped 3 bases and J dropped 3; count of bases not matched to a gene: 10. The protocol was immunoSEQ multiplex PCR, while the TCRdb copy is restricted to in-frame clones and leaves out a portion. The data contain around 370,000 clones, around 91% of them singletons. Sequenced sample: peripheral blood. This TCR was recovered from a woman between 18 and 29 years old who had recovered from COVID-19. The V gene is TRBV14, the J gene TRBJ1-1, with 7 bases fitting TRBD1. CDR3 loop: CASSHDSYRGDTEAFF. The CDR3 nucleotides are TGTGCCAGCAGCCATGACTCTTACAGGGGCGACACTGAAGCTTTCTTT.